A selection of T cell receptor beta chains follows, all from one sample in a study of blood T cell repertoires in COVID-19. This table comes from immunoSEQ multiplex PCR, and its TCRdb copy is limited to in-frame clones, with some not included. There are about 180,000 clones in the sample; roughly 87% occur only once, and under 2% lies in the top ten. The sample consisted of peripheral blood. Every receptor here comes from a man aged 18 to 29 who had recovered from COVID-19. Each CDR3 is given with its conserved first and last residue. The order of the fields is D gene, J gene, clone size, V gene, CDR3 DNA, CDR3 protein. The D gene is left open where the match is weak. The size field is filled for only some rows; it gives once, few, many or a size class.

TRBD1 TRBJ2-7 - TRBV9 TGTGCCAGCAGCGGGACAGGGGACACCTACGAGCAGTACTTC CASSGTGDTYEQYF
TRBD1 TRBJ1-5 - TRBV6-2/TRBV6-3 TGTGCCAGCAGTTCAGGGGGCCGTCAGCCCCAGCATTTT CASSSGGRQPQHF
TRBD1 TRBJ2-3 - TRBV6-6 TGTGCCAGCAGTCCCACTAGGAGGGGGACAGGGGGGACAGATACGCAGTATTTT CASSPTRRGTGGTDTQYF
- TRBJ2-7 - TRBV18 TGTGCCAGCTCACCAGGACTCACCTACGAGCAGTACTTC CASSPGLTYEQYF
- TRBJ1-1 - TRBV9 TGTGCCAGCAGCGTAGCCGGGAACACTGAAGCTTTCTTT CASSVAGNTEAFF
TRBD2 TRBJ2-7 - TRBV6-2/TRBV6-3 TGTGCCAGCAGTTACTCACTCCGACTAGCGGGAGCGTACGAGCAGTACTTC CASSYSLRLAGAYEQYF
- TRBJ1-1 - TRBV5-4 TGTGCCAGCAGCGGGGGCTACCCTGAAGCTTTCTTT CASSGGYPEAFF
- TRBJ2-7 - TRBV7-9 TGTGCCAGCAGCTTATGGGCAAACGAGCAGTACTTC CASSLWANEQYF
- TRBJ2-7 - TRBV7-2 TGTGCCAGCAGCTTAGACGCTACCGGGAGTATCTCCTACGAGCAGTACTTC CASSLDATGSISYEQYF
TRBD1 TRBJ2-7 - TRBV19 TGTGCCAGTAGTATCGGAATAAAGGACAGGGCTCACGAGCAGTACTTC CASSIGIKDRAHEQYF
TRBD1 TRBJ1-1 - TRBV27 TGTGCCAGCAGTTTTTCAGGGGGCCACACTGAAGCTTTCTTT CASSFSGGHTEAFF
- TRBJ1-2 - TRBV5-1 TGCGCCAGCAGCTTGGAGGCGGTCTATGGCTACACCTTC CASSLEAVYGYTF
- TRBJ2-6 - TRBV30 TGTGCCTGGAGTGTACTGGGCGCTGGGGCCAACGTCCTGACTTTC CAWSVLGAGANVLTF
TRBD1 TRBJ1-2 - TRBV14 TGTGCCAGCAGCCAAGACAACCCGGGGACAGTTCTTGGCTACACCTTC CASSQDNPGTVLGYTF
- TRBJ1-2 - TRBV5-4 TGTGCCAGCAGCTTGAATCGGGTACGGGGTGGCTACACCTTC CASSLNRVRGGYTF
- TRBJ2-1 few TRBV5-1 TGCGCCAGCAGCTTTACGGTGAATGAGCAGTTCTTC CASSFTVNEQFF
- TRBJ1-2 - TRBV6-4 TGTGCCCGAACCGGACAGAGATACTATGGCTACACCTTC CARTGQRYYGYTF
- TRBJ1-5 - TRBV2 TGTGCCAGCAGCCACTTGGGGGGTAGCAATCAGCCCCAGCATTTT CASSHLGGSNQPQHF
- TRBJ1-1 - TRBV28 TGTGCCAGCAGTTTTATAGGGGAGGGCAGGGTCAGAGCTTTCTTT CASSFIGEGRVRAFF
TRBD1 TRBJ2-2 - TRBV6-2/TRBV6-3 TGTGCCAGCAGCCGGGACAGCCGGACCGGGGAGCTGTTTTTT CASSRDSRTGELFF
- TRBJ1-2 - TRBV7-2 TGTGCCAGCAGAGCCGGTCGCCCCCCCCACTATGGCTACACCTTC CASRAGRPPHYGYTF
TRBD2 TRBJ2-1 - TRBV5-1 TGCGCCAGCAGCTTGGGGCTAGCGGGCAATGAGCAGTTCTTC CASSLGLAGNEQFF
TRBD2 TRBJ2-1 - TRBV9 TGTGCCAGCAGCGAAACTAGCGGCCCCTACAATGAGCAGTTCTTC CASSETSGPYNEQFF
- TRBJ2-6 - TRBV13 TGTGCCAGCAGCTTAAGTCCCAGGGTAGCAGGGGCCAACGTCCTGACTTTC CASSLSPRVAGANVLTF
- TRBJ1-1 once TRBV6-1 TGTGCCAGCCGTGAAAACAGGGTCACTGAAGCTTTCTTT CASRENRVTEAFF
TRBD1 TRBJ1-4 - TRBV6-5 TGTGCCAGCAGTTATACCGGGACAGGGAATGAAAAACTGTTTTTT CASSYTGTGNEKLFF
- TRBJ1-2 - TRBV2 TGTGCCAGCGGAGAGGCCCTCCTAGATAGCTATGGCTACACCTTC CASGEALLDSYGYTF
- TRBJ2-7 - TRBV27 TGTGCCAGCAGTTTAAGCAGGGGATCCTACGAGCAGTACTTC CASSLSRGSYEQYF
TRBD2 TRBJ2-4 - TRBV28 TGTGCCAGCAGTCTCTCTAGCGGGACTTACATTCAGTACTTC CASSLSSGTYIQYF
- TRBJ1-2 - TRBV12-3/TRBV12-4 TGTGCCAGCAGTTTACGGGGAGGGTATGGCTACACCTTC CASSLRGGYGYTF
- TRBJ1-2 - TRBV9 TGTGCCAGCAGCATGGACACAGGAGGCTACACCTTC CASSMDTGGYTF
TRBD2 TRBJ2-1 - TRBV6-2/TRBV6-3 TGTGCCAGCAGTTACCGGCGGGAGCTGCCCTACAATGAGCAGTTCTTC CASSYRRELPYNEQFF
TRBD1 TRBJ2-3 - TRBV7-9 TGTGCCAGCGGGGACAGGGGAATAGATACGCAGTATTTT CASGDRGIDTQYF
- TRBJ2-7 - TRBV5-1 TGCGCCAGCAGCTTTGGCCGGGGCGAGCAGTACTTC CASSFGRGEQYF
TRBD2 TRBJ2-1 - TRBV3-1/TRBV3-2 TGTGCCAGCAGCCAAAGATGGGGGGAGGGACTCTGGGTCTTC CASSQRWGEGLWVF
- TRBJ1-1 - TRBV19 TGTGCCAGTAGTAACAGGAACACTGAAGCTTTCTTT CASSNRNTEAFF
- TRBJ1-5 - TRBV5-1 TGCGCCAGCAGCTTGAACGGAGGGATCAATCAGCCCCAGCATTTT CASSLNGGINQPQHF
- TRBJ2-1 - TRBV11-3 TGTGCCAGCAGCTTAGGGTCTAGTAATGGCGAGCAGTTCTTC CASSLGSSNGEQFF
- TRBJ2-1 - TRBV2 TGTGCCAGCACGCGGGACTCCAGTGGCAATGAGCAGTTCTTC CASTRDSSGNEQFF
TRBD2 TRBJ2-3 once TRBV4-3 TGCGCCAGCAGCCAAGATCGACTAGCGGGAGTCGCAGATACGCAGTATTTT CASSQDRLAGVADTQYF
- TRBJ2-2 - TRBV27 TGTGCCAGCAAAAAAGGGGGGGCTCGCACCGGGGAGCTGTTTTTT CASKKGGARTGELFF
- TRBJ2-7 - TRBV2 TGTGCCAGCAGGGATGTCGTTTTCCGGGGTGGGGAGCAGTACTTC CASRDVVFRGGEQYF
- TRBJ1-4 - TRBV19 TGTGCCAGTAGTTCGAAAGGGGGTAATAATGAAAAACTGTTTTTT CASSSKGGNNEKLFF
TRBD2 TRBJ2-7 - TRBV10-3 TGTGCCATCAGTGAGTCTAGCGGGAGAAGTTACGAGCAGTACTTC CAISESSGRSYEQYF
TRBD1 TRBJ1-2 - TRBV13 TGTGCCAGCAGCGGATCCGGGACAGGGCCGACAGCTAACTATGGCTACACCTTC CASSGSGTGPTANYGYTF
- TRBJ1-5 - TRBV24-1 TGTGCCACGGATGGGGGGGGGCAAAGTCAGCCCCAGCATTTT CATDGGGQSQPQHF
TRBD1 TRBJ2-3 once TRBV30 TGTGCCTGGAGTGTAGGCAGGGGGAAGGCAGATACGCAGTATTTT CAWSVGRGKADTQYF
- TRBJ1-2 - TRBV7-8 TGTGCCAGCAGCTCCAGGAACTATGGCTACACCTTC CASSSRNYGYTF
- TRBJ2-5 - TRBV6-2/TRBV6-3 TGTGCCAGCAGTCGTATATCCGGGACACAAGAGACCCAGTACTTC CASSRISGTQETQYF
- TRBJ1-1 - TRBV4-1 TGCGCCAGCAGTGACAAAAGGGGTCTGACTGAAGCTTTCTTT CASSDKRGLTEAFF
- TRBJ2-2 - TRBV7-2 TGTGCCAGCAGCCAGGGGGGAGGCACGAACACCGGGGAGCTGTTTTTT CASSQGGGTNTGELFF
TRBD2 TRBJ2-5 - TRBV11-2 TGTGCCAGCAGCCGCGGGACTAGCGGTAATCAAGAGACCCAGTACTTC CASSRGTSGNQETQYF
- TRBJ2-1 - TRBV7-9 TGTGCCAGCAGCGGTGGTAGCGCCCTAAAGAATGAGCAGTTCTTC CASSGGSALKNEQFF
TRBD2 TRBJ2-5 - TRBV7-9 TGTGCCAGCAGCGCCCTCCCCGGGACTACTCTTTACCAAGAGACCCAGTACTTC CASSALPGTTLYQETQYF